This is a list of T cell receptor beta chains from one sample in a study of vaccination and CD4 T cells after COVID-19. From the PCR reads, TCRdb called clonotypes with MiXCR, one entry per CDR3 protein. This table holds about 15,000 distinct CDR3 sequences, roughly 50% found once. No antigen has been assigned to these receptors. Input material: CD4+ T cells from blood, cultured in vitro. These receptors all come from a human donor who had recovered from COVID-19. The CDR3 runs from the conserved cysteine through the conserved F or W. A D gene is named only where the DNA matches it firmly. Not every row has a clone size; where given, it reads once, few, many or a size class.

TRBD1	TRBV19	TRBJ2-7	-	TGTGCCAGTAGTTCGGGACAGGGGGCTTGGGAGCAGTACTTC	CASSSGQGAWEQYF
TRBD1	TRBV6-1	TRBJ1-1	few	TGTGCCAGCAACAAGGGGGCGAAGGGTGAAGCTTTCTTT	CASNKGAKGEAFF
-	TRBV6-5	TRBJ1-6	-	TGTGCCAGCAGTTTTGGACGGAGGAGCTCCTATAATTCACCCCTCCACTTT	CASSFGRRSSYNSPLHF
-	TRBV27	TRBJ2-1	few	TGTGCCAGCAGTGACCCAGTCGGGGGGCTAAATGAGCAGTTCTTC	CASSDPVGGLNEQFF
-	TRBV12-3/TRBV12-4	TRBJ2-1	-	TGTGCCAGCAGTACGATCCAGGGCGGTGAGCAGTTCTTC	CASSTIQGGEQFF
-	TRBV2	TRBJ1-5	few	TGTGCCAGCAGGAAGGGGAGCGATCAGCCCCAGCATTTT	CASRKGSDQPQHF
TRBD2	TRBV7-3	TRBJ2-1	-	TGTGCCAGCAGCTTCCGAGCTAGCGGGAGTGTGAATGAGCAGTTCTTC	CASSFRASGSVNEQFF
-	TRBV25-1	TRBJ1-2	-	TGTGCCAGCAGTGCTACAGGGAACTATGGCTACACCTTC	CASSATGNYGYTF
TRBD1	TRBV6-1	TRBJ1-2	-	TGTGCCAGCTGCGGGTGGGACAGGGCCCCCCTGGACTATGGCTACACCTTC	CASCGWDRAPLDYGYTF
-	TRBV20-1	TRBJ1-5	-	TGCAGTGCTAGAGATGCAACACCAAGGGGCAATCAGCCCCAGCATTTT	CSARDATPRGNQPQHF
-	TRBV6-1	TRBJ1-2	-	TGTGCCACTGGTAGAGGGGAGTACGGCTACACCTTC	CATGRGEYGYTF
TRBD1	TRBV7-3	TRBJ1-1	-	TGTGCCAGCAGCTTGCGGTCCGGGACAGGGAACACTGAAGCTTTCTTT	CASSLRSGTGNTEAFF
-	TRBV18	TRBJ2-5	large	TGTGCCAGCTCACCACCTGAGCAACCGACCACCCAGTACTTC	CASSPPEQPTTQYF
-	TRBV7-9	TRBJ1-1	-	TGTGCCAGCAGTGGGGGAGGGCTAATGAACACTGAAGCTTTCTTT	CASSGGGLMNTEAFF
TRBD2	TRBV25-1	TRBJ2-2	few	TGTGCCAGCACCTGGGGGGGAGGGGAGCTGTTTTTT	CASTWGGGELFF
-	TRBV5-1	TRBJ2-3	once	TGCGCCAGCAGCAGCACAGATACGCAGTATTTT	CASSSTDTQYF
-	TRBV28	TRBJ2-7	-	TGTGCCAGCAGTTTGACCCTCGGGGAGCAGTACTTC	CASSLTLGEQYF
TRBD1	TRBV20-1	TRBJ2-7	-	TGCAGTGCTACCAGGGGGCGGTACGAGCAGTACTTC	CSATRGRYEQYF
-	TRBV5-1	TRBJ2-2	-	TGCGCCAGCAGCCAGGGGCCACGGACCGGGGAGCTGTTTTTT	CASSQGPRTGELFF
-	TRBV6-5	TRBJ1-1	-	TGTGCCAGCAGTTACCGAGGCAGGGTAGAGACTGAAGCTTTCTTT	CASSYRGRVETEAFF
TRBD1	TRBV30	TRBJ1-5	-	TGTGCCTGGAGTCAGGGACAGTTCAATCAGCCCCAGCATTTT	CAWSQGQFNQPQHF
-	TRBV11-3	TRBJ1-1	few	TGTGCCAGCAGCTTAGCCCTCCTGACACCGAACACTGAAGCTTTCTTT	CASSLALLTPNTEAFF
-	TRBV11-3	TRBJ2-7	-	TGTGCCAGCAGCCTGGGACCTTCCGAGCAGTACTTC	CASSLGPSEQYF
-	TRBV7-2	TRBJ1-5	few	TGTGCCAGCAGCTTGGGGGGGCGGTCTTATAGCAATCAGCCCCAGCATTTT	CASSLGGRSYSNQPQHF
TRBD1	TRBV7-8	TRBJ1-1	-	TGTGCCAGCAGCTGGGGCGGACAGGGAGCTTTCTTT	CASSWGGQGAFF
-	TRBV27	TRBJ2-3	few	TGTGCCAGCAGTTTAGGGGGGACGCTAAGCACAGATACGCAGTATTTT	CASSLGGTLSTDTQYF
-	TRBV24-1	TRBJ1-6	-	TGTGCCACCAGTGAAGACAGTTCACCCCTCCACTTT	CATSEDSSPLHF
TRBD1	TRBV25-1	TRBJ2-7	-	TGTGCCAGCAGTCAAACAGGGGGAGCCTACGAGCAGTACTTC	CASSQTGGAYEQYF
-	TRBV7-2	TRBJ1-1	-	TGTGCCAGCAGCTTTCTGGGCAGGATGAACACTGAAGCTTTCTTT	CASSFLGRMNTEAFF
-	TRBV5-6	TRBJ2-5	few	TGTGCCAGCAGCTTGGTTGGGACCACCGGGACCCAGTACTTC	CASSLVGTTGTQYF
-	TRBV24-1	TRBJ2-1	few	TGTGCCACCAGTGAAAGCTCCTACAATGAGCAGTTCTTC	CATSESSYNEQFF
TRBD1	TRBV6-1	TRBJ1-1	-	TGTGCCAGCAGTGACCGACAGGGCGCGGTTGCTTTCTTT	CASSDRQGAVAFF
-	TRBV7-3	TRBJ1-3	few	TGTGCCAGCAGCTTAAGCCGGGGATCAGGAAACACCATATATTTT	CASSLSRGSGNTIYF
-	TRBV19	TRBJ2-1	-	TGTGCCAGTAGTACCAGGGGTCTGATGGAAACCAATGAGCAGTTCTTC	CASSTRGLMETNEQFF
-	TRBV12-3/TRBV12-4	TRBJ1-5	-	TGTGCCAGCAGTTGGGGAGAGAATCAGCCCCAGCATTTT	CASSWGENQPQHF
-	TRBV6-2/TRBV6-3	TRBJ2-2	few	TGTGCCAGCAGTCCCCACCACGGGGAGCTGTTTTTT	CASSPHHGELFF
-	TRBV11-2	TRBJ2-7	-	TGTGCCAGCAGCTCGGGCCTCGGAAATTACGAGCAGTACTTC	CASSSGLGNYEQYF
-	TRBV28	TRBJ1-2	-	TGTGCCAGCAGTTTACTGTTCGCGTACAGGGATGGCTACACCTTC	CASSLLFAYRDGYTF
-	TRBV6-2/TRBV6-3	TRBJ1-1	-	TGTGCCAGCAGTTACGGGACGAACACTGAAGCTTTCTTT	CASSYGTNTEAFF
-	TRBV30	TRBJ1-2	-	TGTGCCTGGAGTGTACGGCCAGGGGAGAACTATGGCTACACCTTC	CAWSVRPGENYGYTF
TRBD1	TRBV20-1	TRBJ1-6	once	TGCAGTGCGGGGACAGGATCGCCCTATAATTCACCCCTCCACTTT	CSAGTGSPYNSPLHF
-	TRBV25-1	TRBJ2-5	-	TGTGCCAGCAGTGATGGGCAACGACAAGAGACCCAGTACTTC	CASSDGQRQETQYF
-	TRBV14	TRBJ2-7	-	TGTGCCAGCAGTCCTGGAAGCTCCTACGAGCAGTACTTC	CASSPGSSYEQYF
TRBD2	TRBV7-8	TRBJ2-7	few	TGTGCCAGCAGCTCAATGAGGGGACTAGCGCACGAGCAGTACTTC	CASSSMRGLAHEQYF
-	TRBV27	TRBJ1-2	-	TGTGCCAGCAGCAGGGCCGACTATGGGGGCTACACCTTC	CASSRADYGGYTF
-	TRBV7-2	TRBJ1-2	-	TGTGCCAGCACCTCAGGGGCGGGCTACACCTTC	CASTSGAGYTF
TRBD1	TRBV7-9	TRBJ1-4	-	TGTGCCAGCAGCTTAGAGGGACAGACTAATGAAAAACTGTTTTTT	CASSLEGQTNEKLFF
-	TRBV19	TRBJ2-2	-	TGTGCCAGTAGTACAGCGAACACCGGGGAGCTGTTTTTT	CASSTANTGELFF
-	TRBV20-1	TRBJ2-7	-	TGCAGTGCTAGGCGCCAGAACTACGAGCAGTACTTC	CSARRQNYEQYF
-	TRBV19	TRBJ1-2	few	TGTGCCAGTAGCCCAAGGGCCTATGGCTACACCTTC	CASSPRAYGYTF
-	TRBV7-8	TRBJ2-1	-	TGTGCCAGCAGCTTAGTCTCCCCCGGTGAGCAGTTCTTC	CASSLVSPGEQFF
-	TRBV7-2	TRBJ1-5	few	TGTGCCAGCAGCTATGGTGGAAGTCAGCCCCAGCATTTT	CASSYGGSQPQHF
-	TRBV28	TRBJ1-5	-	TGTGCCAGCAGTTCCCACTTAGGCAATCAGCCCCAGCATTTT	CASSSHLGNQPQHF